Listed below are T cell receptor beta chains from one sample, sequenced in a study of molecular identifiers for immune sequencing clone quantification. MiXCR, run by TCRdb on the PCR reads, gives a single entry per CDR3 protein. The sample yields some 320,000 distinct CDR3 sequences, about a fifth seen once. The specimen was naive CD8+ T cells from blood, with Jurkat cell RNA spiked in. These receptors all stem from a human donor in good health. Some libraries in this study had Jurkat cell RNA spiked in. Each CDR3 is given with its conserved first and last residue. A D gene is named only where the DNA matches it firmly. For some rows the clone size is stated as once, few or many, or as a class when expanded; others skip it.

v_call,clone_size,d_call,j_call,cdr3_aa,cdr3_nt
TRBV20-1,many,-,TRBJ2-6,CSARDRGVVSSGANVLTF,TGCAGTGCTAGAGACAGGGGCGTTGTCTCCTCTGGGGCCAACGTCCTGACTTTC
TRBV25-1,many,-,TRBJ2-7,CAILDGDSYEQYF,TGTGCCATCCTAGACGGGGATTCCTACGAGCAGTACTTC
TRBV12-3/TRBV12-4,many,-,TRBJ1-4,CASSPSGLELFF,TGTGCCAGCAGTCCGTCGGGGTTGGAACTGTTTTTT
TRBV7-9,many,-,TRBJ2-1,CASSGEAYNEQFF,TGTGCCAGTTCAGGAGAGGCCTACAATGAGCAGTTCTTC
TRBV6-5,many,TRBD1,TRBJ2-7,CASSHGTGYEQYF,TGTGCCAGCAGTCACGGGACAGGTTACGAGCAGTACTTC
TRBV25-1,many,-,TRBJ2-7,CASSVAYEQYF,TGTGCCAGCAGTGTAGCCTACGAGCAGTACTTC
TRBV7-9,few,-,TRBJ2-3,CASSRATSTDTQYF,TGTGCCAGCAGCCGGGCAACTAGCACAGATACGCAGTATTTT
TRBV7-9,many,-,TRBJ2-2,CASSKTGTPGSNTGELFF,TGTGCCAGCAGCAAAACCGGGACCCCAGGATCGAACACCGGGGAGCTGTTTTTT
TRBV6-5,many,TRBD2,TRBJ2-3,CASSLTNSGGADTQYF,TGTGCCAGCAGCCTTACGAATAGCGGGGGGGCAGATACGCAGTATTTT
TRBV9,-,-,TRBJ2-3,CAGSAPTSTDTQYF,TGTGCCGGCAGCGCGCCCACTAGCACAGATACGCAGTATTTT
TRBV12-3/TRBV12-4,few,-,TRBJ2-7,CASSLTPPRSIYEQYF,TGTGCCAGCAGTTTAACACCCCCCCGGTCCATCTACGAGCAGTACTTC
TRBV6-2/TRBV6-3,many,-,TRBJ2-4,CASSTNWGDKNIQYF,TGTGCCAGCAGTACCAACTGGGGTGACAAAAACATTCAGTACTTC
TRBV7-9,many,TRBD2,TRBJ2-7,CASSRTSGGPSSYEQYF,TGTGCCAGCAGCAGGACTAGCGGGGGCCCTAGCTCCTACGAGCAGTACTTC
TRBV7-2,many,TRBD2,TRBJ2-3,CASSPYLASGSPQYF,TGTGCCAGCAGCCCATACCTTGCTAGCGGGAGTCCGCAGTATTTT
TRBV2,many,TRBD1,TRBJ2-3,CASSDTGVTPPSDTQYF,TGTGCCAGCAGCGATACAGGGGTCACACCACCCTCAGATACGCAGTATTTT
TRBV6-6,many,TRBD2,TRBJ2-1,CASSYVGGNEQFF,TGTGCCAGCAGTTACGTGGGAGGGAATGAGCAGTTCTTC
TRBV7-8,many,-,TRBJ1-1,CASSPRVMGDNTEAFF,TGTGCCAGCAGCCCTCGTGTGATGGGGGATAACACTGAAGCTTTCTTT
TRBV7-9,many,-,TRBJ2-5,CASSSMTKPETQYF,TGTGCCAGCAGCTCCATGACTAAGCCGGAGACCCAGTACTTC
TRBV2,many,TRBD2,TRBJ2-3,CASRLPSGGPGTDTQYF,TGTGCCAGCAGACTCCCTAGCGGGGGTCCCGGCACAGATACGCAGTATTTT
TRBV7-9,many,TRBD1,TRBJ2-5,CASSPTGVGETQYF,TGTGCCAGCAGCCCGACAGGGGTAGGCGAGACCCAGTACTTC
TRBV5-6,few,-,TRBJ2-3,CASTAWVRISADTQYF,TGTGCCAGCACCGCTTGGGTACGGATTAGCGCAGATACGCAGTATTTT
TRBV6-5,many,-,TRBJ1-1,CASSLGQSYLNTEAFF,TGTGCCAGCAGTTTAGGGCAATCTTATCTGAACACTGAAGCTTTCTTT
TRBV4-3,many,-,TRBJ1-4,CASSQPRTGEKLFF,TGCGCCAGCAGCCAGCCTAGGACTGGGGAAAAACTGTTTTTT
TRBV14,many,-,TRBJ1-1,CASSQGDKFDMNTEAFF,TGTGCCAGCAGCCAAGGAGACAAGTTCGATATGAACACTGAAGCTTTCTTT
TRBV13,many,-,TRBJ2-5,CASSLLVSETQYF,TGTGCCAGCAGCTTACTAGTCAGCGAGACCCAGTACTTC
TRBV7-8,many,-,TRBJ2-7,CASSLGQGPSYEQYF,TGTGCCAGCAGCTTAGGGCAGGGACCGTCCTACGAGCAGTACTTC
TRBV9,few,-,TRBJ1-1,CASSVVMNTEALF,TGTGCCAGCAGCGTAGTCATGAACACTGAAGCTCTCTTT
TRBV4-3,-,-,TRBJ2-6,CASSPERIGANVLTF,TGCGCCAGCAGCCCAGAGAGGATTGGGGCCAACGTCCTGACTTTC
TRBV14,-,-,TRBJ2-3,CASAKLFGSTDAQYF,TGTGCCAGCGCCAAGCTATTCGGATCCACAGATGCGCAGTATTTT
TRBV7-9,-,TRBD2,TRBJ2-7,CASSPWTSGGLNYEQYF,TGTGCCAGCAGCCCCTGGACTAGCGGGGGCTTAAACTACGAGCAGTACTTC
TRBV28,many,-,TRBJ2-2,CASSLVPRGTGELFF,TGTGCCAGCAGTTTAGTGCCTAGAGGGACCGGGGAGCTGTTTTTT
TRBV5-6,many,-,TRBJ2-3,CASSLAVVKGSDTQYF,TGTGCCAGCAGCTTGGCCGTAGTTAAAGGGTCAGATACGCAGTATTTT
TRBV30,many,-,TRBJ1-1,CAWRAELNTEAFF,TGTGCCTGGAGGGCTGAACTGAACACTGAAGCTTTCTTT
TRBV27,many,-,TRBJ1-4,CASSFGVASEKLFF,TGTGCCAGCAGTTTTGGGGTTGCGTCTGAAAAACTGTTTTTT
TRBV27,many,-,TRBJ1-5,CASSMGRNQPQHF,TGTGCCAGCAGTATGGGTCGGAATCAGCCCCAGCATTTT
TRBV4-3,-,TRBD1,TRBJ1-1,CASSLNRGRWNTEAFF,TGCGCCAGCAGCCTTAACAGGGGGCGATGGAACACTGAAGCTTTCTTT
TRBV3-1,few,TRBD1,TRBJ2-1,CASSPVWTGVYEQFF,TGTGCCAGCAGCCCGGTCTGGACAGGGGTGTATGAGCAGTTCTTC
TRBV4-1,many,-,TRBJ1-1,CASSQPTAPNTEAFF,TGCGCCAGCAGCCAACCTACTGCACCGAACACTGAAGCTTTCTTT
TRBV6-5,many,-,TRBJ2-7,CASSFGTSNYEQYF,TGTGCCAGCAGTTTCGGGACGTCCAATTACGAGCAGTACTTC
TRBV4-3,-,TRBD1,TRBJ1-2,CASSQDRTGANYGYTF,TGCGCCAGCAGCCAAGATAGGACAGGGGCTAACTATGGCTACACCTTC
TRBV27,few,-,TRBJ2-3,CASSSGETVDTQYF,TGTGCCAGCAGTTCCGGAGAGACCGTAGATACGCAGTATTTT
TRBV11-2,few,-,TRBJ2-3,CASSPEGRDTDTQYF,TGTGCCAGCAGCCCAGAGGGCAGGGACACAGATACGCAGTATTTT
TRBV10-3,-,-,TRBJ2-3,CVISRGITDTQYF,TGTGTCATCAGTCGGGGAATCACAGATACGCAGTATTTT
TRBV30,many,-,TRBJ2-7,CAWSGPPGRYPTYEQYF,TGTGCCTGGAGTGGCCCCCCGGGACGTTATCCCACCTACGAGCAGTACTTC
TRBV9,many,-,TRBJ1-1,CASSDGQRLNTEAFF,TGTGCCAGCAGCGACGGACAGAGATTAAACACTGAAGCTTTCTTT
TRBV28,many,-,TRBJ2-6,CASRGLTYFSGANVLTF,TGTGCCAGCAGGGGACTCACATACTTCTCTGGGGCCAACGTCCTGACTTTC